This T cell receptor beta chain was sequenced for a study of graft-versus-host responses after intestinal transplantation. For the study at large: Recipients got multivisceral, liver-intestinal, or isolated intestinal transplants. Notes on the study in general: In recipient marrow, GvH clones were found, and some appeared first in ileum or blood. Allografts carried high graft-versus-host to host-versus-graft clonal ratios in patients having graft-donor T cell macrochimerism. Early post-transplant HvG declines were associated with peak circulating GvH clone levels.

Germline CDR1 and CDR2: MNHEY and SVGAGI. There are 12 residues in the CDR3. V shed 6 bases and J shed 4 bases, with 9 bases lying between them. On this clone: What it recognizes is unknown.

The table came from immunoSEQ multiplex PCR; TCRdb's copy has only in-frame clones and leaves some out. The sample records 90,000 to 150,000 clones, 85% to 95% being singletons. Sample: unstimulated CD4+ T cells sorted from spleen or lymph node cells, taken before intestinal transplant. The sequence was collected from a human donor who received an intestinal transplant. This chain links TRBV6-5 with TRBJ2-5; D may be TRBD1 or TRBD2 (5 bases each). This CDR3 reads CASRRGGETQYF. In nucleotides, the CDR3 is TGTGCCAGCAGGCGTGGGGGAGAGACCCAGTACTTC.